This T cell receptor (beta chain) was recovered during a study of cytomegalovirus exposure and HLA in healthy donors. Use of 60 Vbeta and 13 Jbeta primers characterized the PCR. Authors' processing steps: Some 12 million shared chains were among the 60 million to 80 million unique TCR beta chains that a later analysis counted. Profiled with immunoSEQ multiplex PCR; TCRdb holds only in-frame clones, not every one. The DNA gave D and trimming, while V, J and clone size come from that table. The sample holds some 120,000 clones, around 74% seen once. Germline CDR1 and CDR2: MNHEY and SMNVEV (reference sequence). Trimming pared 3 bases from V and 8 bases from J, leaving 16 bases between. The CDR3 covers 14 residues. Findings and caveats of the study: In presence/absence analyses, roughly uniform sequencing depth across donors was assumed.

Donors consisted of healthy bone marrow donors. This clone showed up just once. Its antigen is not identified. The TCR sequence derives from a woman between 50 and 59 years old in good health and CMV-seropositive. Sequenced sample: PBMCs. The chain combines TRBV27 with TRBJ1-2; perhaps TRBD1 as D (6 bases). The CDR3 loop is CASSFSAGVGGYTF. CDR3 sequence (DNA): TGTGCCAGCAGTTTTTCCGCAGGGGTCGGAGGCTACACCTTC.